These 2 T cell receptor beta chains were sequenced from one sample in a study of shared clonotypes between healthy human individuals. Sequenced by immunoSEQ multiplex PCR; TCRdb stores in-frame clones only, minus some. This sample has about 2.4 million clones, with approximately 93% found just once. The material sequenced was naive CD4+ T cells from PBMCs. The subset: CD45RA+ positively selected. The receptors stem from a man younger than 35 in good health. Some clones in this sample may be carry-over from other donors' samples.

This clone was picked up one time. V and J are TRBV6-1 and TRBJ2-2, with D uncertain. Per the germline V gene, CDR1 is MNHNS and CDR2 is SASEGT. Trimming stripped 2 bases from V and 2 bases from J, with 12 bases between. The CDR3 length is 16 residues. The CDR3 DNA is TGTGCCAGCAGTGAACAGGCGTACAAAAACACCGGGGAGCTGTTTTTT. It encodes CASSEQAYKNTGELFF.

J is TRBJ1-1 and V is TRBV6-5; TRBD1 matches at 8 bases. V shed 7 bases and J 8 bases; nucleotides not matched to a gene: 15. The CDR3 loop spans 15 amino acids. Germline values: CDR1 MNHEY, CDR2 SVGAGI. The DNA for the CDR3 is TGTGCCAGCAATCCAGACATCGGCAGGGGGCTAGAAGCTTTCTTT. Protein: CASNPDIGRGLEAFF.